Listed here are 4 T cell receptor beta chains from one sample, sequenced in a study of patients and donors after allogeneic stem cell transplantation. Each CDR3 protein gets one entry after TCRdb re-called the RT-PCR reads with MiXCR. The sample yields roughly 880,000 distinct CDR3 sequences, roughly 18% seen once. Sequencing was performed on blood, either unsorted or a sorted T cell fraction (not recorded which). The receptors here all came from a human donor who was either an allogeneic HSCT recipient or a stem cell or donor lymphocyte infusion donor (not recorded which). It is not recorded whose cells these are; they may come from a transplant donor.

This clonotype was counted a few times. The rearrangement links TRBV5-1 to TRBJ1-2, with no clear D. Trimming stripped 6 bases from V and 6 bases from J, with 18 bases between. Germline V gives CDR1 SGHRS, CDR2 YFSETQ. The CDR3 is made up of 14 amino acids. CDR3 bases: TGCGCCAGCAAGTATGAGCAGGCCCTTGATGGCTACACCTTC. This codes for CASKYEQALDGYTF.

The chain links TRBV25-1 to TRBJ2-3; TRBD2 matches 10 bases. Per the germline V gene, CDR1 is MGHDK and CDR2 is SYGVNS. The CDR3 covers 19 residues. J lost 6 bases, V lost 1 base, and 16 bases had no gene match. CDR3 nucleotide sequence: TGTGCCAGCAGTGAATGGGGGCTACCGGGACTAGCGCCGGATGATACGCAGTATTTT. It translates to CASSEWGLPGLAPDDTQYF.

This clonotype showed up just a few times. The chain carries TRBV7-9 and TRBJ2-5, with D hard to call. CDR3 length: 14 residues. The V and J ends lost 2 bases and 4 bases respectively, with 11 bases between them. Germline CDR1 is SEHNR and CDR2 is FQNEAQ (reference sequence). CDR3 bases: TGTGCCAGCAGCTTATTTTCCGGATTAGAGACCCAGTACTTC. It yields the protein CASSLFSGLETQYF.

A few counts support this clonotype. The chain uses TRBV12-3 or TRBV12-4 and TRBJ1-4; 8 nucleotides match TRBD1. The CDR3 has 16 amino acids. V dropped 5 bases and J dropped 3; count of bases not matched to a gene: 8. The CDR3 DNA sequence: TGTGCCAGCAGTCCGGACAGGGCTAGGGCTAATGAAAAACTGTTTTTT. Protein: CASSPDRARANEKLFF.